This paragraph reports one TCR beta chain. This receptor's antigen is unknown. It has no much larger one-base neighbor in the sample; base qualities were not kept. V drops 8 bases and J drops 1 base, leaving 8 bases in between. CDR1 is given as MNHEY and CDR2 as SMNVEV, both from the germline V gene (reference sequence). The cysteine opens and the phenylalanine closes a CDR3 of 13 amino acids. Only the CDR3 DNA stays, 39 bases, in frame from base 1. The data were taken from a study of cytomegalovirus exposure and HLA in healthy donors (dated by TCRdb to about 2017). Background for the entire study: The approximately 710 repertoires of the first cohort and the 95 to 150 validation repertoires were produced on the same platform, according to a later analysis. The study aimed to test whether cataloging public T cell receptors could reveal signatures of past pathogen exposure. A separate validation cohort of roughly 130 different subjects was used in addition to the 666-subject first cohort. To predict cytomegalovirus infection status, the study combined high-throughput TCR immunosequencing, statistical association of individual TCRs with disease status, and machine learning. Points the paper makes about the study in general: The authors suggested that the approach could potentially be generalized to other disease states and immunological phenotypes. Of the cluster scores, around 95% were above 0 in a later analysis, which found that TCRs clustered in the first cohort also tended to co-occur in the roughly 130 validation repertoires. The study listed 164 TCR beta chains as associated with cytomegalovirus. The validation cohort had no HLA typing available for a later analysis, so co-occurrence within that cohort was assessed over all 120 or so repertoires. In vitro tests confirmed that three of the cytomegalovirus-associated TCR beta chains recognize cytomegalovirus antigens. Across donors, most TCR sequences were observed very rarely, whereas some public TCRs were present in many individuals. In both the original and validation cohorts, the classifier was reported to diagnose cytomegalovirus status with high specificity and sensitivity.

Library generation was performed with the immunoSEQ multiplex PCR assay. From the authors' description of their analysis: A statistical classification framework was built to diagnose cytomegalovirus status from the catalog of TCR beta chain sequences. Here the immuneACCESS table is served through TCRdb, limited to in-frame sequences with V and J called. Missing clones are a known gap in these copies; in checked studies unresolved V genes cover under half, and the rest lacks a known reason. V and J calls and clone size are as listed in that table; D and trimming were resolved from the DNA. This sample has roughly 130,000 clones in its table, and approximately 84% of those were observed once. Approximately 1.4% of the sample comes from the top ten. The donors were included in the validation cohort of some 120 subjects, a group kept apart from the roughly 610-subject first cohort.

This sequence uses TRBV27 and TRBJ2-2; the D gene lacks a confident call. This receptor was identified in a woman aged 30 to 39 in good health and CMV-seronegative. The sample taken for sequencing was PBMCs. The bases read TGTGCCAGCTCCACTTTGAACACCGGGGAGCTGTTTTTT. The encoded protein is CASSTLNTGELFF.